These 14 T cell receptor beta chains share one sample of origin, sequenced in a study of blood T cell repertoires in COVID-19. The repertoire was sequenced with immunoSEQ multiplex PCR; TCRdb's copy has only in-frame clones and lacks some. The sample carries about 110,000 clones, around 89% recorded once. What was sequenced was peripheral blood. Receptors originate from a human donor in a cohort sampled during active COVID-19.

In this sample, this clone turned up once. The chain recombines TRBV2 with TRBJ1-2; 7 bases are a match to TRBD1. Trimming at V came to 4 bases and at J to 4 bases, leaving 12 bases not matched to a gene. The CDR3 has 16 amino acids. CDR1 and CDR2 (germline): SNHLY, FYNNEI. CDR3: CASSVPRTGKIYGYTF. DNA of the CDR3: TGTGCCAGCAGTGTCCCTCGGACAGGAAAGATCTATGGCTACACCTTC.

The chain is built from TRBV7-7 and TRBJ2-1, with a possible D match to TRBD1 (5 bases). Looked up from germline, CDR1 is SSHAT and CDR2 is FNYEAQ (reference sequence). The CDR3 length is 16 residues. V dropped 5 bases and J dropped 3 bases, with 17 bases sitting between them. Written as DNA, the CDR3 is TGTGCCAGCAGCGACAGACTGGCAGATGGCTACAATGAGCAGTTCTTC. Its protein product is CASSDRLADGYNEQFF. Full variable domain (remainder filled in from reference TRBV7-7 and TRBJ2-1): GAGVSQSPRYKVTKRGQDVTLRCDPISSHATLYWYQQALGQGPEFLTYFNYEAQPDKSGLPSDRFSAERPEGSISTLTIQRTEQRDSAMYRCASSDRLADGYNEQFFGPGTRLTVL.

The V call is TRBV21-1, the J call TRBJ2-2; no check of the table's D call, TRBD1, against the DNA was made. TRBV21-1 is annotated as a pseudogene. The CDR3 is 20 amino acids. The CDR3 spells CASSKGQGASLRRGTGELFF. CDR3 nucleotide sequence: TGTGCCAGCAGCAAGGGGCAGGGGGCATCTCTCCGGCGTGGGACCGGGGAGCTGTTTTTT.

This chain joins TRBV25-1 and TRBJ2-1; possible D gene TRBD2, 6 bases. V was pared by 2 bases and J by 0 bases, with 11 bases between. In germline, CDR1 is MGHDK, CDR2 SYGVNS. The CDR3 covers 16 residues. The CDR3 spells CASSEPSASSYNEQFF. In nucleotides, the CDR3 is TGTGCCAGCAGTGAACCTAGCGCCAGCTCCTACAATGAGCAGTTCTTC.

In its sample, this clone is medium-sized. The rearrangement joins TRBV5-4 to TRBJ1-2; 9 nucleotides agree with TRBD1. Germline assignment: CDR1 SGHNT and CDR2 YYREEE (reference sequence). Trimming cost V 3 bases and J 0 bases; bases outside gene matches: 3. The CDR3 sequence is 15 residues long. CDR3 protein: CASSSRDRANYGYTF. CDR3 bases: TGTGCCAGCAGCTCCCGGGACAGGGCTAACTATGGCTACACCTTC.

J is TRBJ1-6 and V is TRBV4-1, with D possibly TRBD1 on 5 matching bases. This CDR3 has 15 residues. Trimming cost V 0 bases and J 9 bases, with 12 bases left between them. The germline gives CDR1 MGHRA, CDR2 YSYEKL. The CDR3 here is CASSQERTGGSPLHF. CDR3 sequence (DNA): TGCGCCAGCAGCCAAGAAAGAACAGGCGGTTCACCCCTCCACTTT.

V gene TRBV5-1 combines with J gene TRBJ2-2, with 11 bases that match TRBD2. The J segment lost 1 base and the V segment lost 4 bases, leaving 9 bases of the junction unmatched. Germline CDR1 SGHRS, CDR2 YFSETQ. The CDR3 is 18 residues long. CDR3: CASSPAGLAGGNTGELFF. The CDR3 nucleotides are TGCGCCAGCAGCCCCGCAGGTCTAGCGGGAGGGAACACCGGGGAGCTGTTTTTT.

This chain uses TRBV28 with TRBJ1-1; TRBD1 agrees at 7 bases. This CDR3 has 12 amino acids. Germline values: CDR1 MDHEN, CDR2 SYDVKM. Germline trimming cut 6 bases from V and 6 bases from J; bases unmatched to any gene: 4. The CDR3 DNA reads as TGTGCCAGCAGGTCCGGGACAGCTGAAGCTTTCTTT. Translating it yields CASRSGTAEAFF.

CDR3 bases: TGTGCCAGCAGCTTAGTCGCGGGGGCCGGGTCCTACGAGCAGTACTTC. It codes for CASSLVAGAGSYEQYF. This sequence joins TRBV7-2 and TRBJ2-7; D is perhaps TRBD2 (7 bases). Germline assignment: CDR1 SGHTA and CDR2 FQGNSA. The CDR3 sequence is 16 residues long. Between the trimmed V and J ends, which lost 1 base and 1 base, there was a span of 14 bases.

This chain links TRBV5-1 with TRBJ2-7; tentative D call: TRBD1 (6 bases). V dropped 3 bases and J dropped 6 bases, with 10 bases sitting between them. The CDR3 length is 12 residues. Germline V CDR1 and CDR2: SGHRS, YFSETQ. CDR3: CASSSTGFEQYF. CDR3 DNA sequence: TGCGCCAGCAGCTCTACAGGGTTCGAGCAGTACTTC.

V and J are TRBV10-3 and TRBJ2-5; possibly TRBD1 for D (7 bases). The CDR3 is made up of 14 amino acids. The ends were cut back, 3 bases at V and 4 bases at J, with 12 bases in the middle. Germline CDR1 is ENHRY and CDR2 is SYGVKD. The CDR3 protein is CAISERQGGETQYF. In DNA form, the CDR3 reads TGTGCCATCAGTGAACGACAGGGAGGAGAGACCCAGTACTTC.

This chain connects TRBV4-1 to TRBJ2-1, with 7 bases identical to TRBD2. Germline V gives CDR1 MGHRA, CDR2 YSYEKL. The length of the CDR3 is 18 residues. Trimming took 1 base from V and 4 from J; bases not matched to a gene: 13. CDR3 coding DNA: TGCGCCAGCAGCCAAGGTGGGAGGGGCGGGATGATGTACAATGAGCAGTTCTTC. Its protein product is CASSQGGRGGMMYNEQFF.

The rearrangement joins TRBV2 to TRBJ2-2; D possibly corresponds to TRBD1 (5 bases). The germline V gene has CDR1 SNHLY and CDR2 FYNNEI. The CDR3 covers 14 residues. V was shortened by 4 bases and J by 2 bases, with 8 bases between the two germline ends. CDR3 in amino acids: CASSGDSNTGELFF. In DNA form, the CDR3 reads TGTGCCAGCAGTGGAGACAGCAACACCGGGGAGCTGTTTTTT.

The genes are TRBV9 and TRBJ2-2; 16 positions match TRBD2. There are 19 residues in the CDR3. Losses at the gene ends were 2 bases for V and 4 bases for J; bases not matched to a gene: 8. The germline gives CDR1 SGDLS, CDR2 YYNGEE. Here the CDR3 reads CASSVGLAGGRGGTGELFF. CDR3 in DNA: TGTGCCAGCAGCGTGGGACTAGCGGGAGGGCGCGGGGGCACCGGGGAGCTGTTTTTT.